This TCR beta chain appears in the sequencing data of a study of T-cell reconstitution after alpha-beta-depleted transplantation in children (dated by TCRdb to 2016 to 2018). Study-level background: T-cell immune reconstitution after TCRalphabeta/CD19-depleted allogeneic hematopoietic cell transplantation in children was quantitatively tracked in the study by means of TCR repertoire profiling.

The CDR3 starts with the cysteine, ends with the phenylalanine, and has 15 residues. The only DNA kept is the CDR3, 45 bases in frame from the first base. CDR1 and CDR2 (LGHNA, YNFKEQ) derive from the germline V gene. V has 3 bases trimmed and J has 1 base trimmed; junction bases matching no gene number 2. Concerning this clonotype: It has no known antigen specificity. No quality values exist for individual bases; no much larger clone is one base distant.

The library was built by means of PCR. This sample was sequenced with an Illumina HiSeq 2500. TCR library preparation used molecular barcoding, with unique molecular identifiers applied to normalize quantification of the TCRbeta repertoire. TCRdb ran its own pipeline on the public reads, namely fastp trimming at Q25 and MiXCR clone calling, and kept in-frame beta chains. Every entry covers one CDR3 protein and lists the most common genes and DNA from its rows. Counted in this sample were 200,000 to 300,000 distinct CDR3 sequences; about 12% of them appeared once. The ten biggest clones cover over 2.5% of the sample.

This TCR was sampled from a human donor who donated a stem cell graft to a child with acute lymphoblastic leukemia. The material sequenced was PBMCs from the stem cell graft donor, taken from the stem cell graft. The chain joins TRBV4-2 to TRBJ2-5; the junction holds 10 bases that match TRBD1. The CDR3 in this case is CASSQWTGGQETQYF. At the DNA level, the sequence is TGTGCCAGCAGCCAGTGGACAGGGGGCCAAGAGACCCAGTACTTC.